The clone carrying this T cell receptor (beta chain) was detected once. V was pared by 7 bases and J by 4 bases, with 16 bases between. The CDR3 covers 14 residues. CDR1 MNHEY and CDR2 SMNVEV come from the germline V gene (reference sequence). The entry originates in a study of blood T cell repertoires in COVID-19. Repertoires were generated with immunoSEQ multiplex PCR, while TCRdb's copy carries only in-frame clones and drops some. The table includes 250,000 to 300,000 clones, 65% to 90% detected once. Specimen: peripheral blood. The V and J genes are TRBV27 and TRBJ2-5; a possible D gene is TRBD2 (6 bases). The sequence was collected from an older woman with active or convalescent COVID-19. CDR3 region: CASTFRVGGETQYF. The CDR3 DNA follows: TGTGCCAGCACCTTTAGAGTGGGAGGAGAGACCCAGTACTTC.